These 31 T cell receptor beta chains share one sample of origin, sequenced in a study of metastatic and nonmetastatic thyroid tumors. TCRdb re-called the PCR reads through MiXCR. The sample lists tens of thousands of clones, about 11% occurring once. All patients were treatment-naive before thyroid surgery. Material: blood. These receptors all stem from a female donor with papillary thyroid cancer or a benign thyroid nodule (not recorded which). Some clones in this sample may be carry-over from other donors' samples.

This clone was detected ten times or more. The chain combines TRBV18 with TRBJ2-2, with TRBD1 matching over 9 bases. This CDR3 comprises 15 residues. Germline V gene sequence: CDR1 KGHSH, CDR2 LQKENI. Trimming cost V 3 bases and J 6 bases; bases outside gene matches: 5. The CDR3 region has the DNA TGTGCCAGCTCACCTTCGGGACAGGGTGCCGGGGAGCTGTTTTTT. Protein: CASSPSGQGAGELFF. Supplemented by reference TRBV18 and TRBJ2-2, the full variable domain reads NAGVMQNPRHLVRRRGQEARLRCSPMKGHSHVYWYRQLPEEGLKFMVYLQKENIIDESGMPKERFSAEFPKEGPSILRIQQVVRGDSAAYFCASSPSGQGAGELFFGEGSRLTVL.

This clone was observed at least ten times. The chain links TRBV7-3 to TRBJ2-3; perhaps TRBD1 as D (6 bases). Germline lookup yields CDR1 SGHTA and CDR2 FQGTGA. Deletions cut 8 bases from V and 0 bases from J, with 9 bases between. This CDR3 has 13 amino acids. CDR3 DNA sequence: TGTGCCAGCCAACAGGGTAGCACAGATACGCAGTATTTT. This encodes CASQQGSTDTQYF.

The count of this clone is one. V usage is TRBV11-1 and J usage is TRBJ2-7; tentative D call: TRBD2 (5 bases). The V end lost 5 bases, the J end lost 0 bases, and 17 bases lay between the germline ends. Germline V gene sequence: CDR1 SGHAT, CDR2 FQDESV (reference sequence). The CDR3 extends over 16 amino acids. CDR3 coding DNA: TGTGCCAGCAGCGAGGACCGCTTTGGGAGCTCCTACGAGCAGTACTTC. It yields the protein CASSEDRFGSSYEQYF.

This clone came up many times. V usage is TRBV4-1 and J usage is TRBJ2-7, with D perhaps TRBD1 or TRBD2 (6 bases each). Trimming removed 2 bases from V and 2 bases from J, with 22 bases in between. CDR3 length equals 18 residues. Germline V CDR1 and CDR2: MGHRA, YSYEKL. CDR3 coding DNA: TGCGCCAGCAGCCAAAGGGGGGACACCTCAAGCACGACCTACGAGCAGTACTTC. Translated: CASSQRGDTSSTTYEQYF.

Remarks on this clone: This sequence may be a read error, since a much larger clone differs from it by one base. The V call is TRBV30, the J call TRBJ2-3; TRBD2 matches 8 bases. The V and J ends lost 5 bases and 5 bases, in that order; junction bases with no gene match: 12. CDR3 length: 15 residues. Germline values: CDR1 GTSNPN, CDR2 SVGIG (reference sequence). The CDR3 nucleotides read TGTGCCTGGTGTCTAGGTAGCGGGATGGGAGATACGCAGTATTTT. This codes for CAWCLGSGMGDTQYF.

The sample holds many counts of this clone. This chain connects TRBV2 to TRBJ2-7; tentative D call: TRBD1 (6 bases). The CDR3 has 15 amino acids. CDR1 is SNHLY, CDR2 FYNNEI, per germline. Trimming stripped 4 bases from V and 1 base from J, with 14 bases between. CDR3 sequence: CASSALTGRSYEQYF. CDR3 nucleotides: TGTGCCAGCAGTGCCCTGACAGGCCGATCCTACGAGCAGTACTTC. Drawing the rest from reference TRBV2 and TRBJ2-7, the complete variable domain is EPEVTQTPSHQVTQMGQEVILRCVPISNHLYFYWYRQILGQKVEFLVSFYNNEISEKSEIFDDQFSVERPDGSNFTLKIRSTKLEDSAMYFCASSALTGRSYEQYFGPGTRLTVT.

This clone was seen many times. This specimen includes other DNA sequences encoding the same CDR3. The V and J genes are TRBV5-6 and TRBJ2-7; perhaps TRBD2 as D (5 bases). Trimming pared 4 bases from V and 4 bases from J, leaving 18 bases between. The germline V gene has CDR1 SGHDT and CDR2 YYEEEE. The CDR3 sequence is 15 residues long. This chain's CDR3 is CASSPRTAGAYEQYF. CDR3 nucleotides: TGTGCCAGCAGCCCTAGGACTGCAGGCGCTTACGAGCAGTACTTC.

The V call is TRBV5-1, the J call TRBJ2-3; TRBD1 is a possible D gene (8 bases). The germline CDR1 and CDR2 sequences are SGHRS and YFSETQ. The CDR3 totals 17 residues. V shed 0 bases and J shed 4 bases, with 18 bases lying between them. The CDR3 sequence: CASSLGHRQGRADTQYF. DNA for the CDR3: TGCGCCAGCAGCTTGGGCCACCGACAGGGGAGGGCAGATACGCAGTATTTT.

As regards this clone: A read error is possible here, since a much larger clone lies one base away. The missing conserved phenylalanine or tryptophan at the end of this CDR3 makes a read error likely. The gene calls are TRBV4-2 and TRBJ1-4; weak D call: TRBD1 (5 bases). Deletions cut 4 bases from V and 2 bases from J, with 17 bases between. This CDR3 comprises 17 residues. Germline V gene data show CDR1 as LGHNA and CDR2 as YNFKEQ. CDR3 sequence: CASSPGFTSSTNEKLFL. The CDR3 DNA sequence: TGTGCCAGCAGCCCAGGGTTTACGTCGTCCACTAATGAAAAACTGTTTCTT.

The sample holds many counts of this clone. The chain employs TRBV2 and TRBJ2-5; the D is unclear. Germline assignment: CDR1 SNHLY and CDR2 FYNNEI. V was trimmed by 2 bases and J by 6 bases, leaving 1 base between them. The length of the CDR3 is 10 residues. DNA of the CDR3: TGTGCCAGCAGTGAACAGACCCAGTACTTC. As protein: CASSEQTQYF.

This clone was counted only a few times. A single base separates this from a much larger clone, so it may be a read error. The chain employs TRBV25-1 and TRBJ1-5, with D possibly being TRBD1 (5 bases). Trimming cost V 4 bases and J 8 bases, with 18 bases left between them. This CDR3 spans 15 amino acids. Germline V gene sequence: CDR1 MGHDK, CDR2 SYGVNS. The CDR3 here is CASSGGWGEREPQHF. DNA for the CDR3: TGTGCCAGCAGTGGGGGGTGGGGGGAAAGGGAGCCCCAGCATTTT.

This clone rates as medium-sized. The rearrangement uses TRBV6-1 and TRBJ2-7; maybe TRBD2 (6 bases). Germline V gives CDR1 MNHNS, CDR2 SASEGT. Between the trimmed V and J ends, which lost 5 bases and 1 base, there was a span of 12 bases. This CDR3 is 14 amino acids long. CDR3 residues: CASSSGTLSYEQYF. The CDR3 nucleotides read TGTGCCAGCAGTTCCGGGACTCTTTCCTACGAGCAGTACTTC.

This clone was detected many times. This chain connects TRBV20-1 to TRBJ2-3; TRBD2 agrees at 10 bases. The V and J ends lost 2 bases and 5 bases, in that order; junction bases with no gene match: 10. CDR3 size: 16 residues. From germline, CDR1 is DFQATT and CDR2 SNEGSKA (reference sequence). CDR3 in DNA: TGCAGTGCTAGACCCCAGACCGGACTAGCGGAAGATACGCAGTATTTT. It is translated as CSARPQTGLAEDTQYF.

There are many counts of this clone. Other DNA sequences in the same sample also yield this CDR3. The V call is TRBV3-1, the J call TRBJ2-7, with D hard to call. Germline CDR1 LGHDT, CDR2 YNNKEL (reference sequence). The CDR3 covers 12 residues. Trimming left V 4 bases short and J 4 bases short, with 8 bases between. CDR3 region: CASSRGDYEQYF. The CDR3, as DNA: TGTGCCAGCAGCCGGGGTGATTACGAGCAGTACTTC.

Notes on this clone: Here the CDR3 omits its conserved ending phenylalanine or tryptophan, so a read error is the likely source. CDR3 amino acids: CASSLRQMNTEAFL. CDR3 sequence (DNA): TGTGCCAGCAGCTTGCGGCAAATGAACACTGAAGCTTTCCTT. The chain carries TRBV5-6 and TRBJ1-1; D call uncertain. The V end was cut by 1 base, the J end by 0 bases, with 7 bases between. Germline assignment: CDR1 SGHDT and CDR2 YYEEEE. The CDR3 spans 14 residues.

Here the CDR3 DNA reads TGTGCCAGCAGCCAAGAGGGGTGGTCCGAGCAGTACTTC. Translated, it gives CASSQEGWSEQYF. The chain has TRBV4-2 and TRBJ2-7; no reliable D call. V shed 0 bases and J shed 6 bases, with 9 bases lying between them. The CDR3 is made up of 13 amino acids. Germline CDR1 LGHNA, CDR2 YNFKEQ.

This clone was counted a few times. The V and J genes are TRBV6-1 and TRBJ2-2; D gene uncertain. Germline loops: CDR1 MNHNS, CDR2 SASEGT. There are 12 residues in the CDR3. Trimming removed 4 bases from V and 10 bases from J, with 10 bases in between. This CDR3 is CASSAWALELFF. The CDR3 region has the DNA TGTGCCAGCAGTGCCTGGGCCTTGGAGCTGTTTTTT.

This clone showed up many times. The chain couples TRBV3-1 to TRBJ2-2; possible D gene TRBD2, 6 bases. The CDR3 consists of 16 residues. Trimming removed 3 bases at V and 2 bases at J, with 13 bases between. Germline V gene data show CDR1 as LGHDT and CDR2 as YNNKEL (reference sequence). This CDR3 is CASSHPGTFNTGELFF. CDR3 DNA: TGTGCCAGCAGCCATCCCGGGACTTTTAACACCGGGGAGCTGTTTTTT. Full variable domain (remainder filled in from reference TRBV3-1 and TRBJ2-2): DTAVSQTPKYLVTQMGNDKSIKCEQNLGHDTMYWYKQDSKKFLKIMFSYNNKELIINETVPNRFSPKSPDKAHLNLHINSLELGDSAVYFCASSHPGTFNTGELFFGEGSRLTVL.

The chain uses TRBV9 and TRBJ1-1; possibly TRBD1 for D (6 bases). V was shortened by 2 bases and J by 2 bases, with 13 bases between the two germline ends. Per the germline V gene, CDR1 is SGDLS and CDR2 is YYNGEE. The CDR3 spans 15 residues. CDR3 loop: CASSVQGTPNTEAFF. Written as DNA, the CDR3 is TGTGCCAGCAGCGTTCAGGGGACCCCTAACACTGAAGCTTTCTTT.

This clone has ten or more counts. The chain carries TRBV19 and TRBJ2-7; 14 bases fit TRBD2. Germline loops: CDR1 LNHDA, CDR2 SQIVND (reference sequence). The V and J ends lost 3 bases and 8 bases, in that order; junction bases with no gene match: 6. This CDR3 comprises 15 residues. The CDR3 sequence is CASSMGTSGSSKQYF. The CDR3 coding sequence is TGTGCCAGTAGTATGGGGACTAGCGGGAGCTCCAAGCAGTACTTC.

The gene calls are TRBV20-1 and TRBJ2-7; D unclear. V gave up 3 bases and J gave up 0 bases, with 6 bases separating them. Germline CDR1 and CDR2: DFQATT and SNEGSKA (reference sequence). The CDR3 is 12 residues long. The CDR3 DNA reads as TGCAGTGCTAGCCCAGCCTCCTACGAGCAGTACTTC. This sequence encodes CSASPASYEQYF.

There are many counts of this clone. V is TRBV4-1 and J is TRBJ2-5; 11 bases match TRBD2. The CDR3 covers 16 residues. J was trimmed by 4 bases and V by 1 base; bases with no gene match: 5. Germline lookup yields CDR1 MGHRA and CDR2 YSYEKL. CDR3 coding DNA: TGCGCCAGCAGCCAAGGAGCTACTAGCGGGAGAGAGACCCAGTACTTC. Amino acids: CASSQGATSGRETQYF.

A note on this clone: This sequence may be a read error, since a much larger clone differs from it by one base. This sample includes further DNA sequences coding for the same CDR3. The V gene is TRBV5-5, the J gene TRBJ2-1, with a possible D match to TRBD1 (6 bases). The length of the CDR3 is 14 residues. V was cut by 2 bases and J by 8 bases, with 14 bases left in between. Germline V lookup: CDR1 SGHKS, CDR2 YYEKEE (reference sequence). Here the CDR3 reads CASSFLEGGDEQFF. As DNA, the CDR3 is TGTGCCAGCAGCTTTTTGGAAGGGGGTGATGAGCAGTTCTTC. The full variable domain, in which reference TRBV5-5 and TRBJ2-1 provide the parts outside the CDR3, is DAGVTQSPTHLIKTRGQQVTLRCSPISGHKSVSWYQQVLGQGPQFIFQYYEKEERGRGNFPDRFSARQFPNYSSELNVNALLLGDSALYLCASSFLEGGDEQFFGPGTRLTVL.

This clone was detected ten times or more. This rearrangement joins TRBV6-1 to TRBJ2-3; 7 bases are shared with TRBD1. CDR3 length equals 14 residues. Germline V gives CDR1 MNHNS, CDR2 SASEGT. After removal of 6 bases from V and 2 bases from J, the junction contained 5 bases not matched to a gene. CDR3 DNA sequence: TGTGCCAGCAGCGGGGACAGTCTCACAGATACGCAGTATTTT. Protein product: CASSGDSLTDTQYF.

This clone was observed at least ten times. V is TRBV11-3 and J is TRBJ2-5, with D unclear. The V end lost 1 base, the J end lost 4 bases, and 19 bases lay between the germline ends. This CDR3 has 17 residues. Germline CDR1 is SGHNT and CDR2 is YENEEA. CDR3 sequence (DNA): TGTGCCAGCAGCTTAGGAGGTAGTTCGCCCCAGTCAGAGACCCAGTACTTC. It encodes CASSLGGSSPQSETQYF. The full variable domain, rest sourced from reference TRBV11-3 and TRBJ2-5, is EAGVVQSPRYKIIEKKQPVAFWCNPISGHNTLYWYLQNLGQGPELLIRYENEEAVDDSQLPKDRFSAERLKGVDSTLKIQPAELGDSAVYLCASSLGGSSPQSETQYFGPGTRLLVL.

Written as DNA, the CDR3 is TGTGCCAGCAGTGACGGTGGGGCCCCCGGGGAGCTGTTTTTT. Encoded protein: CASSDGGAPGELFF. The genes are TRBV2 and TRBJ2-2; maybe TRBD1 (5 bases). The CDR3 is 14 amino acids. Germline V gene data show CDR1 as SNHLY and CDR2 as FYNNEI. V lost 3 bases to trimming and J lost 6 bases, with 11 bases between them.

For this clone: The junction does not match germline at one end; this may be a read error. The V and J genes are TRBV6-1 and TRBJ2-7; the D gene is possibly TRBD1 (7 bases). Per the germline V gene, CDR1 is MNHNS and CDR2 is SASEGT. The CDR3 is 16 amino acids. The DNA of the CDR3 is TGTGCCAGCACCAGGGGGATCCGGGACTTTTCCTACGATCAGTACTTC. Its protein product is CASTRGIRDFSYDQYF.

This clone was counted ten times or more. CDR3 bases: TGCGCCAGCAGCCAAGGCAGCTCCTACAATGAGCAGTTCTTC. Its protein is CASSQGSSYNEQFF. V gene TRBV4-3 combines with J gene TRBJ2-1; D is uncertain. Trimming left V 1 base short and J 0 bases short, with 4 bases between. CDR3 length: 14 amino acids. From germline, CDR1 is LGHNA and CDR2 YSLEER.

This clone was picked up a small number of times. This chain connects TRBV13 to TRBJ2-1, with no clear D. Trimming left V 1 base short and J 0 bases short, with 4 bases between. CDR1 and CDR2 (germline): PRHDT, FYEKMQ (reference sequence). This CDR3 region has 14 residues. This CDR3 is CASSLDSSYNEQFF. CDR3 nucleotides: TGTGCCAGCAGCTTAGATAGCTCCTACAATGAGCAGTTCTTC.

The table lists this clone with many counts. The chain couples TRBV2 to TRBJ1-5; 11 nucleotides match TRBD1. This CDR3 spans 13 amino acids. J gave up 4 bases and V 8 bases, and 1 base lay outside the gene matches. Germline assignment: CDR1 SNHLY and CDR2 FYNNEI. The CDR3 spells CASGQGANQPQHF. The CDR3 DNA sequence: TGTGCCAGCGGACAGGGGGCGAATCAGCCCCAGCATTTT.

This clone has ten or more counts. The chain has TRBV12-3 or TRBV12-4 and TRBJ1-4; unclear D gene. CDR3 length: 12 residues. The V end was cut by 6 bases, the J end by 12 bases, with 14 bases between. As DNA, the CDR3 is TGTGCCAGCAGCCCCAGGCCATCCGAACTGTTTTTT. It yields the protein CASSPRPSELFF.